The 26 T cell receptor beta chains given below trace back to one sample, sequenced in a study of neoadjuvant anti-PD-1 for oral cavity cancer. Assay: immunoSEQ multiplex PCR; the TCRdb copy retains only in-frame clones and omits some. The sample yields about 14,000 clones, 55% to 75% seen once. This specimen was PBMCs, taken before nivolumab (anti-PD-1) treatment. These receptor sequences come from a person between 40 and 80 years old with oral cavity squamous cell carcinoma.

The chain employs TRBV6-1 and TRBJ2-3; 8 bases fit TRBD2. Losses at the gene ends were 2 bases for V and 3 bases for J; bases not matched to a gene: 7. CDR3 length equals 16 residues. Germline CDR1 reads MNHNS; CDR2 reads SASEGT. This chain's CDR3 is CASSEIPAGATDTQYF. CDR3 DNA: TGTGCCAGCAGTGAAATCCCAGCGGGGGCTACAGATACGCAGTATTTT.

The chain couples TRBV6-1 to TRBJ1-2; TRBD1 might be the D (5 bases). Germline V CDR1 and CDR2: MNHNS, SASEGT. The V and J ends lost 2 bases and 8 bases respectively, with 12 bases between them. The CDR3 loop spans 13 amino acids. The DNA for the CDR3 is TGTGCCAGCAGTGAACAGTCAGGGCTCGGCTACACCTTC. Its protein is CASSEQSGLGYTF.

This chain uses TRBV2 with TRBJ2-7; D gene ambiguous. Trimming pared 8 bases from V and 4 bases from J, leaving 6 bases between. Germline V gene sequence: CDR1 SNHLY, CDR2 FYNNEI. The length of the CDR3 is 10 residues. CDR3 nucleotide sequence: TGTGCCAGCGGGCTTTACGAGCAGTACTTC. Amino acids: CASGLYEQYF.

The chain joins TRBV2 to TRBJ2-2, with D possibly TRBD1 on 7 matching bases. Trimming removed 3 bases at V and 6 bases at J, with 8 bases between. This CDR3 is built from 13 residues. The germline V gene has CDR1 SNHLY and CDR2 FYNNEI. CDR3 region: CASSDRGAGELFF. For the CDR3, the DNA is TGTGCCAGCAGTGACAGGGGGGCCGGGGAGCTGTTTTTT. The full variable domain, completed using reference TRBV2 and TRBJ2-2, is EPEVTQTPSHQVTQMGQEVILRCVPISNHLYFYWYRQILGQKVEFLVSFYNNEISEKSEIFDDQFSVERPDGSNFTLKIRSTKLEDSAMYFCASSDRGAGELFFGEGSRLTVL.

V gene TRBV30 combines with J gene TRBJ1-6, with TRBD1 matching 10 bases. J gave up 2 bases and V 0 bases, and 7 bases lay outside the gene matches. The CDR3 spans 18 residues. Germline lookup yields CDR1 GTSNPN and CDR2 SVGIG (reference sequence). The chain's CDR3 is CAWSVLGGTGAYNSPLHF. The CDR3 DNA reads TGTGCCTGGAGTGTACTCGGAGGGACAGGGGCCTATAATTCACCCCTCCACTTT.

The chain combines TRBV19 with TRBJ2-2; D gene unclear. The CDR3 sequence is 15 residues long. Trimming left V 8 bases short and J 1 base short, with 14 bases between. The germline V gene has CDR1 LNHDA and CDR2 SQIVND (reference sequence). Here the CDR3 reads CASSVDNLNTGELFF. CDR3 DNA: TGTGCCAGTTCAGTAGACAACTTGAACACCGGGGAGCTGTTTTTT. Looking up the rest from reference TRBV19 and TRBJ2-2 gives the full variable domain: DGGITQSPKYLFRKEGQNVTLSCEQNLNHDAMYWYRQDPGQGLRLIYYSQIVNDFQKGDIAEGYSVSREKKESFPLTVTSAQKNPTAFYLCASSVDNLNTGELFFGEGSRLTVL.

This clone was found a few times. The rearrangement uses TRBV2 and TRBJ2-3; D call uncertain. The CDR3 is 12 amino acids. Trimming took 2 bases from V and 3 from J, leaving 3 bases between them. The germline CDR1 and CDR2 sequences are SNHLY and FYNNEI. The CDR3 sequence: CASSERTDTQYF. The CDR3 region has the DNA TGTGCCAGCAGTGAACGGACAGATACGCAGTATTTT.

The chain joins TRBV21-1 to TRBJ1-6; TRBD1, the table's D call, lacks a check against the DNA. TRBV21-1 is assigned pseudogene status. The CDR3 is 17 residues long. Here the CDR3 reads CASSKLDSSSYNSPLHF. Here the CDR3 DNA reads TGTGCCAGCAGCAAACTGGACAGTAGCTCCTATAATTCACCCCTCCACTTT.

This chain joins TRBV10-1 and TRBJ2-7; possible D gene TRBD2, 6 bases. Germline-derived CDR1 and CDR2 are WNHNN and SYGVQD (reference sequence). The CDR3 is made up of 14 amino acids. Trimming pared 6 bases from V and 3 bases from J, leaving 15 bases between. CDR3 bases: TGCGCCAGCAGCCCCGGACTAAATGGCTACGAGCAGTACTTC. Its protein product is CASSPGLNGYEQYF.

The V and J genes are TRBV7-9 and TRBJ2-5; 7 bases are a match to TRBD2. CDR3 length: 17 residues. With 4 bases clipped from V and 5 bases from J, the junction kept 16 bases outside the gene matches. CDR1 and CDR2 (germline): SEHNR, FQNEAQ (reference sequence). The CDR3 sequence: CASSSVGSGLRWETQYF. CDR3 DNA sequence: TGTGCCAGCAGCTCCGTTGGTAGCGGGCTCAGATGGGAGACCCAGTACTTC.

The gene calls are TRBV5-8 and TRBJ2-7, with 8 bases that match TRBD1. The CDR3 spans 15 residues. Germline V CDR1 and CDR2: SGHTS, YDEGEE. V trimming: 4 bases; J trimming: 1 base; junction bases outside the gene matches: 7. The CDR3 spells CASSRTGKGSYEQYF. DNA for the CDR3: TGTGCCAGCAGCAGGACAGGGAAGGGTTCCTACGAGCAGTACTTC.

The chain links TRBV27 to TRBJ2-1; TRBD2 agrees at 11 bases. With V trimmed by 6 bases and J by 6 bases, 4 bases remained unmatched. This CDR3 contains 14 residues. Per germline, CDR1 MNHEY and CDR2 SMNVEV (reference sequence). The CDR3 here is CASRLAGAANEQFF. In DNA, the CDR3 is TGTGCCAGCAGACTAGCGGGAGCCGCCAATGAGCAGTTCTTC.

This clone showed up just a few times. The gene calls are TRBV5-1 and TRBJ2-7; the D call may be TRBD1 or TRBD2 (5 bases each). Germline CDR1 reads SGHRS; CDR2 reads YFSETQ. This CDR3 comprises 15 residues. V was shortened by 3 bases and J by 8 bases, with 21 bases between the two germline ends. The CDR3 nucleotides read TGCGCCAGCAGCTCCCGTCGGGGCAGATTGGTCCAGCAGTACTTC. Its translation is CASSSRRGRLVQQYF.

The chain combines TRBV7-9 with TRBJ2-7, with D perhaps assigned TRBD1 or TRBD2 (5 bases each). Germline V gene sequence: CDR1 SEHNR, CDR2 FQNEAQ (reference sequence). The CDR3 is 12 residues long. Trimming took off 6 bases at V and 6 bases at J, with 12 bases between the two ends. In DNA form, the CDR3 reads TGTGCCAGCAGGAGTACTAGGGGCGAGCAGTACTTC. This translates into CASRSTRGEQYF.

The V gene is TRBV6-6, the J gene TRBJ2-7; TRBD2 is a possible D gene (5 bases). The germline V gene has CDR1 MNHNY and CDR2 SVGAGI (reference sequence). V was trimmed by 4 bases and J by 4 bases, leaving 17 bases between them. This CDR3 comprises 15 residues. CDR3 coding DNA: TGTGCCAGCAGTTCCCCGGGGTCATATGGTTACGAGCAGTACTTC. Its translation: CASSSPGSYGYEQYF.

This clone was observed a single time. Written as DNA, the CDR3 is TGCGCCAGCAGCTCCCCTAGCGGGGGTCGATATACGCAGTATTTT. Its translation is CASSSPSGGRYTQYF. The chain carries TRBV5-1 and TRBJ2-3; TRBD2 agrees at 10 bases. The germline V gene encodes CDR1 SGHRS and CDR2 YFSETQ. V lost 3 bases, J lost 7 bases, and 8 bases stayed unmatched. This CDR3 has 15 residues.

The rearrangement joins TRBV19 to TRBJ2-2, with D possibly TRBD1 on 5 matching bases. The CDR3 has 13 residues. Germline loops: CDR1 LNHDA, CDR2 SQIVND (reference sequence). Trimming left V 2 bases short and J 6 bases short, with 7 bases between. The CDR3 sequence is CASSIWGPGELFF. CDR3 DNA sequence: TGTGCCAGTAGTATATGGGGCCCCGGGGAGCTGTTTTTT.

In nucleotides, the CDR3 is TGCAGCGTCGAGTCCAGGGGGGGACCCTACGAGCAGTACTTC. Residues: CSVESRGGPYEQYF. This chain links TRBV29-1 with TRBJ2-7, with D perhaps assigned TRBD1 or TRBD2 (7 bases each). Trimming shortened V by 6 bases and J by 2 bases, and 17 bases separated the two germline ends. Germline V lookup: CDR1 SQVTM, CDR2 ANQGSEA. There are 14 residues in the CDR3.

The chain joins TRBV28 to TRBJ1-5, with D perhaps TRBD1 (5 bases). The CDR3 contains 16 residues. Looked up from germline, CDR1 is MDHEN and CDR2 is SYDVKM. V lost 8 bases and J 1 base, leaving 18 bases between the germline ends. In DNA, the CDR3 is TGTGCCAGCGAAACGGCCGGGGCCTGGAGCAATCAGCCCCAGCATTTT. It translates to CASETAGAWSNQPQHF.

This chain connects TRBV2 to TRBJ2-7; 7 positions match TRBD2. Germline V gene data show CDR1 as SNHLY and CDR2 as FYNNEI. CDR3 size: 11 residues. V lost 11 bases to trimming and J lost 4 bases; unmatched junction nucleotides: 5. The CDR3, as DNA: TGTGCCGGCTCGGGGGGATACGAGCAGTACTTC. Translated: CAGSGGYEQYF.

This rearrangement joins TRBV5-6 to TRBJ2-4; D remains ambiguous. Germline V gene lookup returns CDR1 SGHDT and CDR2 YYEEEE. V lost 4 bases and J lost 9, with 17 bases in between. CDR3 size: 14 residues. The CDR3 DNA sequence: TGTGCCAGCAGCCTAAAACAGATTGAAACCATTCAGTACTTC. Translation gives CASSLKQIETIQYF.

This clone came up once. The chain is built from TRBV6-5 and TRBJ1-1; D perhaps matches TRBD1 (6 bases). This CDR3 spans 14 amino acids. CDR1 is MNHEY and CDR2 is SVGAGI in the germline V gene. Trimming pared 8 bases from V and 6 bases from J, leaving 19 bases between. CDR3 protein: CASSRGVHPSEAFF. CDR3 DNA sequence: TGTGCCAGCTCTAGGGGGGTTCATCCTTCTGAAGCTTTCTTT.

The chain uses TRBV7-3 and TRBJ2-2, with 9 bases lining up with TRBD2. The CDR3 has 15 residues. From germline, CDR1 is SGHTA and CDR2 FQGTGA. Trimming took 1 base from V and 7 from J; bases not matched to a gene: 4. The CDR3 region has the DNA TGTGCCAGCAGCTTAAGTGCGGGAGGGAACGGGGAGCTGTTTTTT. Its translation: CASSLSAGGNGELFF.

The chain recombines TRBV4-1 with TRBJ1-4, with D tentatively TRBD1 (5 bases). Germline CDR1 and CDR2: MGHRA and YSYEKL. CDR3 length: 15 residues. Trimming stripped 4 bases from V and 8 bases from J, with 17 bases between. The CDR3 nucleotides are TGCGCCAGCAGCCGTGGGACCTCAGCGCTCGAAAAACTGTTTTTT. It specifies CASSRGTSALEKLFF.

The chain carries TRBV5-1 and TRBJ2-3; D might be TRBD1 (5 bases). CDR1 SGHRS and CDR2 YFSETQ come from the germline V gene. V dropped 0 bases and J dropped 2 bases, with 10 bases sitting between them. The CDR3 is made up of 15 amino acids. The CDR3 region has the DNA TGCGCCAGCAGCTTGGGGGTCAGGGTCACAGATACGCAGTATTTT. The encoded protein is CASSLGVRVTDTQYF.

The chain recombines TRBV21-1 with TRBJ2-7; the table's TRBD2 call for D was not verified on the DNA. TRBV21-1 is assigned pseudogene status. CDR3 length: 16 amino acids. CDR3: CASSKEGGTISYEQYF. The CDR3 nucleotides read TGTGCCAGCAGCAAAGAGGGGGGGACGATTTCCTACGAGCAGTACTTC.